The 10 T cell receptor beta chains presented below share a single source sample, sequenced in a study of blood T cell repertoires in COVID-19. Some clones are missing from TCRdb's copy, which holds only in-frame ones; the method was immunoSEQ multiplex PCR. The table lists 150,000 to 200,000 clones, 70% to 90% of them singletons, with 9.8% in the top ten. Input material: peripheral blood. Every receptor here comes from an elderly woman with acute or convalescent COVID-19.

J is TRBJ2-3 and V is TRBV19, with TRBD1 as a possible D gene (6 bases). V was trimmed by 9 bases and J by 0 bases, leaving 16 bases between them. The CDR3 length is 15 residues. Germline CDR1 is LNHDA and CDR2 is SQIVND (reference sequence). The CDR3 region has the DNA TGTGCCAGCCAAAAGAGGGGGTACAGCACAGATACGCAGTATTTT. The encoded protein is CASQKRGYSTDTQYF.

The V gene is TRBV2, the J gene TRBJ1-1, with D hard to call. Germline V lookup: CDR1 SNHLY, CDR2 FYNNEI. The CDR3 is 14 amino acids. The V end was cut by 1 base, the J end by 0 bases, with 6 bases between. The CDR3 DNA is TGTGCCAGCAGTGAAGGGAGGGTGAACACTGAAGCTTTCTTT. It is translated as CASSEGRVNTEAFF. The full variable domain, its missing parts supplied by reference TRBV2 and TRBJ1-1, is EPEVTQTPSHQVTQMGQEVILRCVPISNHLYFYWYRQILGQKVEFLVSFYNNEISEKSEIFDDQFSVERPDGSNFTLKIRSTKLEDSAMYFCASSEGRVNTEAFFGQGTRLTVV.

The J gene is TRBJ1-2, the V gene TRBV5-4; D is unresolved. Germline CDR1 SGHNT, CDR2 YYREEE (reference sequence). V was cut by 0 bases and J by 0 bases, with 6 bases left in between. There are 14 residues in the CDR3. This CDR3 is CASSLVGANYGYTF. In nucleotides, the CDR3 is TGTGCCAGCAGCTTGGTCGGTGCTAACTATGGCTACACCTTC.

CDR3 in amino acids: CASSRIQGPDNQPQHF. CDR3 DNA sequence: TGTGCCAGCAGTCGAATACAGGGGCCCGACAATCAGCCCCAGCATTTT. The gene calls are TRBV3-1 (or the pseudogene TRBV3-2) and TRBJ1-5, with 7 bases fitting TRBD1. Germline CDR1 LGHDT, CDR2 YNNKEL (reference sequence). The V segment lost 6 bases and the J segment 3 bases; nucleotides outside the gene matches: 11. The CDR3 covers 16 residues.

The J gene is TRBJ2-7, the V gene TRBV6-5, with D unclear. This CDR3 comprises 14 residues. The V end was cut by 6 bases, the J end by 0 bases, with 12 bases between. Looked up from germline, CDR1 is MNHEY and CDR2 is SVGAGI. In DNA form, the CDR3 reads TGTGCCAGCAGCCCCCGTTATAGCTCCTACGAGCAGTACTTC. Translating gives CASSPRYSSYEQYF.

This rearrangement joins TRBV2 to TRBJ2-1; D might be TRBD2 (5 bases). Germline V gives CDR1 SNHLY, CDR2 FYNNEI. The CDR3 is made up of 14 amino acids. V dropped 9 bases and J dropped 5 bases, with 17 bases sitting between them. The CDR3 reads CASRKDGNDNEQFF. The CDR3 DNA follows: TGTGCCAGTAGGAAGGACGGGAACGACAATGAGCAGTTCTTC. The full variable domain, in which reference TRBV2 and TRBJ2-1 provide the parts outside the CDR3, is EPEVTQTPSHQVTQMGQEVILRCVPISNHLYFYWYRQILGQKVEFLVSFYNNEISEKSEIFDDQFSVERPDGSNFTLKIRSTKLEDSAMYFCASRKDGNDNEQFFGPGTRLTVL.

The V and J genes are TRBV25-1 and TRBJ1-2, with D possibly TRBD1 on 5 matching bases. CDR1 and CDR2 (germline): MGHDK, SYGVNS. Between the trimmed V and J ends, which lost 2 bases and 4 bases, there was a span of 8 bases. The CDR3 is 13 residues long. Here the CDR3 DNA reads TGTGCCAGCAGTGAACAGGGCTCCTATGGCTACACCTTC. Residues: CASSEQGSYGYTF.

The rearrangement joins TRBV12-5 to TRBJ2-3, with 9 bases aligning to TRBD2. The germline V gene encodes CDR1 LGHNT and CDR2 FRNRAP. This CDR3 contains 15 residues. V was pared by 2 bases and J by 6 bases, with 6 bases of the junction left unmatched. CDR3 protein: CASGLPRGGSDTQYF. DNA for the CDR3: TGTGCTAGTGGTTTGCCGCGGGGGGGCAGCGATACGCAGTATTTT. Using reference TRBV12-5 and TRBJ2-3 for the parts outside the CDR3, the full variable domain is DARVTQTPRHKVTEMGQEVTMRCQPILGHNTVFWYRQTMMQGLELLAYFRNRAPLDDSGMPKDRFSAEMPDATLATLKIQPSEPRDSAVYFCASGLPRGGSDTQYFGPGTRLTVL.

The chain has TRBV19 and TRBJ1-1; the D gene is possibly TRBD1 (5 bases). Looked up from germline, CDR1 is LNHDA and CDR2 is SQIVND (reference sequence). The CDR3 has 14 amino acids. The V gene lost 5 bases and the J gene lost 5 bases, with 15 bases spanning the gap. Here the CDR3 reads CASSGRGRDTEAFF. In DNA form, the CDR3 reads TGTGCCAGTAGTGGGAGGGGAAGAGATACTGAAGCTTTCTTT.

V gene TRBV13 combines with J gene TRBJ1-4; a weak D match, TRBD1 (5 bases). The length of the CDR3 is 14 residues. The V end was cut by 0 bases, the J end by 5 bases, with 7 bases between. CDR1 and CDR2 (germline): PRHDT, FYEKMQ (reference sequence). The CDR3 DNA reads as TGTGCCAGCAGCTTAGGACAGGAGAATGAAAAACTGTTTTTT. Amino acids: CASSLGQENEKLFF.